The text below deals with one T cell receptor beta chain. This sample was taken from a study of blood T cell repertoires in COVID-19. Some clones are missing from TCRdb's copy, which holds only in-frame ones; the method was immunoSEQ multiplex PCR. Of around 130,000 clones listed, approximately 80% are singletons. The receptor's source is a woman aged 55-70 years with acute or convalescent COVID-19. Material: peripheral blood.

The CDR3 DNA follows: TGTGCCAGCAGCCCCTATACAGGGTCCCAAGAGACCCAGTACTTC. Its translation: CASSPYTGSQETQYF. The chain carries TRBV7-6 and TRBJ2-5; D perhaps matches TRBD1 (6 bases). In germline, CDR1 is SGHVS, CDR2 FNYEAQ. This CDR3 spans 15 amino acids. Trimming left V 5 bases short and J 1 base short, with 14 bases between.